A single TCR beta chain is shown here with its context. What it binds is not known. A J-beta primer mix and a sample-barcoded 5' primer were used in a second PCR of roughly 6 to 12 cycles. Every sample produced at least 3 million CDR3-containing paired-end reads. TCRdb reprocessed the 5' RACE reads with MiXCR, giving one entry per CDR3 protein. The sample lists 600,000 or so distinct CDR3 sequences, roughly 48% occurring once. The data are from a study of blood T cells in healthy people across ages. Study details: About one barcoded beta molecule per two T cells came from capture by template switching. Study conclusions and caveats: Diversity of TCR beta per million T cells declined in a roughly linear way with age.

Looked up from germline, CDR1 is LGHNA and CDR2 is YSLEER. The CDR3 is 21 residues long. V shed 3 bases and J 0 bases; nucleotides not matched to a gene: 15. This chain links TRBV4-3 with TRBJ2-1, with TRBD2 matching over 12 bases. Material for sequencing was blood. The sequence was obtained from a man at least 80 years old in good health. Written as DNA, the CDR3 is TGCGCCAGCAGCCAGGGGGGGGCTAGCGGGAGGGAATATGACTCCTACAATGAGCAGTTCTTC. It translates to CASSQGGASGREYDSYNEQFF.